This TCR beta chain was identified in a study of CD8 T cells in ankylosing spondylitis. A single record per CDR3 protein comes from TCRdb applying MiXCR to the 5' RACE reads. Of a few hundred thousand distinct CDR3 sequences in the sample, around 18% were seen once. The CDR3 length is 16 residues. Trimming removed 5 bases from V and 5 bases from J; junction bases left unmatched: 10. CDR1 SGHTA and CDR2 FQGTGA come from the germline V gene. Sequences were obtained from blood, either unsorted or a sorted T cell fraction (not recorded which). The rearrangement joins TRBV7-3 to TRBJ2-3, with 10 bases aligning to TRBD2. This sequence was found in a male donor with ankylosing spondylitis or in good health (not recorded which). The CDR3 bases are TGTGCCAGCAGCCCCGGGATAGCGGGGGGCCTAGATACGCAGTATTTT. Translating gives CASSPGIAGGLDTQYF.